This is a list of T cell receptor beta chains from one sample in a study of OX40 agonist ivuxolimab in advanced cancers. TCRdb's copy holds only in-frame clones and misses some; the assay was immunoSEQ multiplex PCR. Of approximately 70,000 clones in the sample, 88% were seen once. Sequenced here: CD4+ or CD8+ T cells sorted from blood, sampled in a trial of the OX40 agonist ivuxolimab. These receptors originate from an adult with an advanced solid tumor such as melanoma, head and neck, liver or kidney cancer. Each CDR3 is given with its conserved first and last residue. The order of the fields is clone size, D gene, V gene, J gene, CDR3 length, CDR3 DNA, CDR3 protein. D genes are given only for firm matches. Size values are once, few and many counts, or a class for expanded clones, and some rows have none.

>-|TRBD1|TRBV27|TRBJ2-7|16
TGTGCCAGCAGCGAAATAGAACCGGGACAGGACTACGAGCAGTACTTC
CASSEIEPGQDYEQYF
>-|TRBD2|TRBV28|TRBJ2-5|15
TGTGCCAGCAGTTTCGGGGGGGCCCTGGGAGAGACCCAGTACTTC
CASSFGGALGETQYF
>-|TRBD1|TRBV29-1|TRBJ2-3|13
TGCAGCGGGGACAGGGGGGGCACAGATACGCAGTATTTT
CSGDRGGTDTQYF
>few|TRBD2|TRBV19|TRBJ2-1|15
TGTGCCAGTACCCAGACTAGCGGGGTTCGCTATGAGCAGTTCTTC
CASTQTSGVRYEQFF
>-|TRBD2|TRBV28|TRBJ2-3|15
TGTGCCAGCAGTTCCCCGGGGGGGCCCCCAGATACGCAGTATTTT
CASSSPGGPPDTQYF
>-|TRBD1|TRBV6-1|TRBJ1-2|14
TGTGCCAGCAGTGTACAGGGGGTGAACTATGGCTACACCTTC
CASSVQGVNYGYTF
>-|-|TRBV4-2|TRBJ1-3|15
TGTGCCAGCAGCCAAGATGCAGTTACTGGAAACACCATATATTTT
CASSQDAVTGNTIYF
>-|-|TRBV6-5|TRBJ2-2|14
TGTGCCAGCAGTTACCCTACTAGCACCGGGGAGCTGTTTTTT
CASSYPTSTGELFF
>-|-|TRBV28|TRBJ2-7|13
TGTGCCAGCAGTCGAGGGGAACCCTACGAGCAGTACTTC
CASSRGEPYEQYF
>-|-|TRBV27|TRBJ2-1|14
TGTGCCAGCAGTTTGCCGGGCTACCGCAATGAGCAGTTCTTC
CASSLPGYRNEQFF
>-|TRBD1|TRBV6-5|TRBJ1-1|12
TGTGCCAGCAGTTCCACGGGACAGGGAGCTTTCTTT
CASSSTGQGAFF
>-|TRBD1|TRBV5-1|TRBJ2-3|15
TGCGCCAGCACCCGGGACAGGGGCACCCAAGATACGCAGTATTTT
CASTRDRGTQDTQYF
>-|-|TRBV7-9|TRBJ2-3|11
TGTGCCAGCAGCAGGACAGATACGCAGTATTTT
CASSRTDTQYF
>-|-|TRBV2|TRBJ1-5|14
TGTGCCAGCAATTCCGTCGTGAGCAATCAGCCCCAGCATTTT
CASNSVVSNQPQHF
>-|TRBD1|TRBV10-2|TRBJ2-3|14
TGCGCCAGCAGAGGGGGCCTTAGCACAGATACGCAGTATTTT
CASRGGLSTDTQYF
>-|TRBD1|TRBV5-6|TRBJ1-2|15
TGTGCCAGCAGCTTGATTACAGGGGGTGGAATTGGCTACACCTTC
CASSLITGGGIGYTF
>-|TRBD1|TRBV5-1|TRBJ1-2|14
TGCGCCAGCAGCCCAGGACAGGATAACTATGGCTACACCTTC
CASSPGQDNYGYTF
>-|TRBD2|TRBV10-2|TRBJ2-3|15
TGCGCCAGCAGTGAGACTAGCGCGAGCACAGATACGCAGTATTTT
CASSETSASTDTQYF
>-|TRBD1|TRBV13|TRBJ2-5|16
TGTGCCAGCAGCTTAGGCATGACAGGGACCAGGGAGACCCAGTACTTC
CASSLGMTGTRETQYF
>-|-|TRBV2|TRBJ2-5|14
TGTGCCAGCATCCCGCCGGGCCTTCAAGAGACCCAGTACTTC
CASIPPGLQETQYF
>few|-|TRBV20-1|TRBJ1-1|11
TGCTACCATACCACGAACACTGAAGCTTTCTTT
CYHTTNTEAFF
>-|-|TRBV2|TRBJ1-2|15
TGTGCCAGCAGAGCACAGGGTCCCCTTAACTATGGCTACACCTTC
CASRAQGPLNYGYTF
>-|-|TRBV10-3|TRBJ1-2|14
TGTGCCATCAGGACGGAACAGGGCGACTATGGCTACACCTTC
CAIRTEQGDYGYTF
>-|TRBD1|TRBV18|TRBJ1-2|13
TGTGCCAGCTCGCAGACAGGGACCTATGGCTACACCTTC
CASSQTGTYGYTF
>-|TRBD1|TRBV5-1|TRBJ2-1|16
TGCGCCAGCAGCTGGGGACAGGGACGGGATTACAATGAGCAGTTCTTC
CASSWGQGRDYNEQFF
>-|TRBD2|TRBV27|TRBJ2-4|14
TGTGCCAGCAGTCCGCGGACTAGCGGGGACCTTCAGTACTTC
CASSPRTSGDLQYF
>-|-|TRBV5-1|TRBJ1-1|11
TGCGCCAGCAGCCTGTCGGGTGAAGCTTTCTTT
CASSLSGEAFF
>-|TRBD1|TRBV6-1|TRBJ2-5|13
TGTGCCAGCAGGCGACAGGGGGGAGAGACCCAGTACTTC
CASRRQGGETQYF
>-|-|TRBV5-1|TRBJ1-4|13
TGCGCCAGCAGCTCCGGATTAGGGGAAAAACTGTTTTTT
CASSSGLGEKLFF
>-|TRBD1|TRBV7-8|TRBJ2-6|17
TGTGCCAGCAGCGAGCGGTTGAGACAGGGTGGGGCCAACGTCCTGACTTTC
CASSERLRQGGANVLTF
>-|TRBD1|TRBV5-4|TRBJ2-7|14
TGTGCCAGCAGCCCGGGACAGGGGGTGTACGAGCAGTACTTC
CASSPGQGVYEQYF
>-|-|TRBV11-2|TRBJ1-2|12
TGTGCCAGCAGCTTAGAGTACGGTAGCTCTACCTTC
CASSLEYGSSTF
>-|-|TRBV11-3|TRBJ2-3|13
TGTGCCAGCAGCTCGATCCGGGGAGATACGCAGTATTTT
CASSSIRGDTQYF
>-|-|TRBV5-4|TRBJ1-5|15
TGTGCCAGCAGCTTGTCAGGAGGAACGGATCAGCCCCAGCATTTT
CASSLSGGTDQPQHF
>-|-|TRBV7-9|TRBJ1-1|15
TGTGCCAGCAGCCCAAAAAGGCAGATGAACACTGAAGCTTTCTTT
CASSPKRQMNTEAFF
>-|TRBD2|TRBV7-6|TRBJ2-5|14
TGTGCCAGCAGCTCGACTAGCGGGGGGAAGACCCAGTACTTC
CASSSTSGGKTQYF
>-|-|TRBV19|TRBJ1-6|14
TGTGCCAGTTCCTTGGGCTCCTATAATTCACCCCTCCACTTT
CASSLGSYNSPLHF
>-|-|TRBV5-6|TRBJ1-4|16
TGTGCCAGCAGCTTGGCCGGGGCGTCAACTAATGAAAAACTGTTTTTT
CASSLAGASTNEKLFF
>once|-|TRBV5-6|TRBJ2-3|17
TGTGCCAGCAGCCCGTCATGGGGGACTTCTGCGGGAGATACGCAGTATTTT
CASSPSWGTSAGDTQYF
>-|-|TRBV27|TRBJ2-5|16
TGTGCCAGCAGTTTAGGGCTGCCGGGGGTACGGGAGACCCAGTACTTC
CASSLGLPGVRETQYF
>-|-|TRBV29-1|TRBJ2-7|12
TGCAGCGCGCAGGGGAGCTCCTACGAGCAGTACTTC
CSAQGSSYEQYF
>-|-|TRBV28|TRBJ2-2|15
TGTGCCAGCAGTCTCCTAGGGAGGAACACCGGGGAGCTGTTTTTT
CASSLLGRNTGELFF
>-|-|TRBV19|TRBJ2-7|13
TGTGCCAGTAGCCGGGGACCCTCCTACGAGCAGTACTTC
CASSRGPSYEQYF
>-|-|TRBV7-2|TRBJ2-2|16
TGTGCCAGCAGCTTAGGGGCAGGGAGCTCTCCCGGGGAGCTGTTTTTT
CASSLGAGSSPGELFF
>once|TRBD1|TRBV4-2|TRBJ2-3|16
TGTGCCAGCAGCCAAGAAAGGGGGCCCTCCTTAGATACGCAGTATTTT
CASSQERGPSLDTQYF
>-|TRBD2|TRBV5-1|TRBJ2-5|14
TGCGCCAGCAGCTTGGGGACTAGCAACGGGCCCCAGTACTTC
CASSLGTSNGPQYF
>-|TRBD2|TRBV2|TRBJ2-7|13
TGTGCCACCGGGACTAGCGGCCATTACGAGCAGTACTTC
CATGTSGHYEQYF
>-|-|TRBV15|TRBJ1-6|12
TGTGCCACCAGCAGAGATTATTCACCCCTCCACTTT
CATSRDYSPLHF
>-|-|TRBV6-5|TRBJ1-2|15
TGTGCCAGCAGTAGCGAGGACCGCCTCTTACGTGGCTACACCTTC
CASSSEDRLLRGYTF
>-|-|TRBV7-2|TRBJ1-5|15
TGTGCCAGCAGCTTAGGGGGGGGTGTAGGGCAGCCCCAGCATTTT
CASSLGGGVGQPQHF
>-|TRBD2|TRBV11-2|TRBJ2-1|15
TGTGCCAGCACCCCGGGTAGCGGGGGATACAATGAGCAGTTCTTC
CASTPGSGGYNEQFF